This TCR beta chain was found in a study of beta chain features in type 1 diabetes. Purity of each sorted population was above 95%. Expressed TCRB transcripts were sequenced because the entire RNA isolate underwent reverse transcription. The repertoire was sequenced with immunoSEQ multiplex PCR; TCRdb's copy has only in-frame clones and lacks some. The data show hundreds of thousands of clones, with roughly 13% seen just once and less than 0.025% held by the top ten. Notes on this clone: What it binds is unknown.

Study outcomes and limitations: Shortening of TCRB CDR3s, moderate but significant, appeared in all four CD4+ subsets of Type 1 diabetes patients.

Deletions cut 0 bases from V and 0 bases from J, with 7 bases between. The CDR3 consists of 15 residues. The germline gives CDR1 SGHRS, CDR2 YFSETQ. The chain has TRBV5-1 and TRBJ1-5, with no clear D. The TCR was taken from a man younger than 35 with type 1 diabetes. Specimen: naive CD4+ T cells from blood. CDR3 nucleotides: TGCGCCAGCAGCTTGGACAGTAATAGCAATCAGCCCCAGCATTTT. This sequence encodes CASSLDSNSNQPQHF.